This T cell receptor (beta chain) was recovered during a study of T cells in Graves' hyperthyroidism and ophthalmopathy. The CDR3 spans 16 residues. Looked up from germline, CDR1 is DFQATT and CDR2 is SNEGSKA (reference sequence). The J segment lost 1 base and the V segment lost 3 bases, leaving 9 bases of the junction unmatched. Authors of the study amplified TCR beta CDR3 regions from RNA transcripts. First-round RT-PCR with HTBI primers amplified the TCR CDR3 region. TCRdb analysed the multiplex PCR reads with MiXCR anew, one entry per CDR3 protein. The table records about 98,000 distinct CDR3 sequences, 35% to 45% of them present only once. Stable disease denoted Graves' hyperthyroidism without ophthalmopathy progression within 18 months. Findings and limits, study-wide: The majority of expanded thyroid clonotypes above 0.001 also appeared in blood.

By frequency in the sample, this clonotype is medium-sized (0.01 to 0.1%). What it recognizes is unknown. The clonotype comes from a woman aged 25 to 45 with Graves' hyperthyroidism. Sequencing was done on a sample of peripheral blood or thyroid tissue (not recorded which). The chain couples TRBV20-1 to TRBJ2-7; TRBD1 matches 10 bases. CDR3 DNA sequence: TGCAGTGCTAGTCCCGGGACAGGGGCTAGGTCCTACGAGCAGTACTTC. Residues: CSASPGTGARSYEQYF.